The T cell receptor beta chain described here comes from a study of blood T cell repertoires in COVID-19. Study information: There were acute and convalescent COVID-19 samples, and they came from the United States, Italy and Spain. Nucleic acid was either cDNA or gDNA, and it came from T cells, B-cell-depleted T cells, or PBMCs.

As originally analysed: From reference gene primer amplification, estimates of nucleated cell counts were derived. Sequencing used immunoSEQ multiplex PCR; TCRdb keeps in-frame clones, though not all of them. The V and J calls and clone size are taken from that table; D and trimming were inferred from the DNA. The repertoire has fewer than 120,000 clones, about 75% of them found once; the top ten carry approximately 16%. The CDR3 spans 13 residues. Germline lookup yields CDR1 DFQATT and CDR2 SNEGSKA (reference sequence). V lost 3 bases and J 7 bases, leaving 13 bases between the germline ends. The V and J genes are TRBV20-1 and TRBJ2-1; D is uncertain. The sequence was obtained from a woman aged 80 or over with active or convalescent COVID-19. Sequences were obtained from peripheral blood. The CDR3 sequence is CSASVSSANEQFF. In DNA, the CDR3 is TGCAGTGCTAGTGTTAGCAGCGCGAATGAGCAGTTCTTC.